Following are 27 T cell receptor beta chains from one sample sequenced in a study of cytomegalovirus exposure and HLA in healthy donors. PCR involved 60 Vbeta and 13 Jbeta primers. Assay: immunoSEQ multiplex PCR; the TCRdb copy retains only in-frame clones and omits some. The sample shows around 120,000 clones, around 79% of them seen only once. Sequenced input: PBMCs. These receptors came from a woman aged 40 to 55 in good health and CMV-seronegative.

The chain couples TRBV28 to TRBJ1-4, with unresolved D. V lost 2 bases to trimming and J lost 6 bases, with 16 bases between them. This CDR3 contains 16 residues. Germline loops: CDR1 MDHEN, CDR2 SYDVKM. In nucleotides, the CDR3 is TGTGCCAGCAGTTTAAGGTCGGGGAGCATTCATGAAAAACTGTTTTTT. It is translated as CASSLRSGSIHEKLFF.

This chain joins TRBV7-9 and TRBJ1-5; 10 nucleotides agree with TRBD1. V lost 4 bases and J lost 2; bases outside the gene matches: 2. The germline V gene encodes CDR1 SEHNR and CDR2 FQNEAQ (reference sequence). This CDR3 spans 15 amino acids. CDR3 nucleotides: TGTGCCAGCAGCTCTGGGACAGGGGGCAATCAGCCCCAGCATTTT. It codes for CASSSGTGGNQPQHF.

The CDR3 nucleotides are TGTGCCAGCAGCTCACTAACCATAGGTACGCAGTATTTT. This translates into CASSSLTIGTQYF. The chain couples TRBV11-2 to TRBJ2-3; D ambiguous. Trimming removed 4 bases from V and 8 bases from J, with 13 bases in between. The CDR3 consists of 13 residues. Germline-derived CDR1 and CDR2 are SGHAT and FQNNGV.

In its sample, this clone was seen once. The rearrangement links TRBV2 to TRBJ1-6; D possibly corresponds to TRBD1 (5 bases). The length of the CDR3 is 17 residues. V was clipped by 0 bases and J by 10 bases, with 19 bases between them. Looked up from germline, CDR1 is SNHLY and CDR2 is FYNNEI. The CDR3 DNA reads as TGTGCCAGCAGTGAAGCGCCAGGGAAGATCTCATACTCACCCCTCCACTTT. Encoded protein: CASSEAPGKISYSPLHF.

The DNA of the CDR3 is TGTGCCAGTAGTACCCAGGGGAGTGAAAAACTGTTTTTT. This codes for CASSTQGSEKLFF. The chain links TRBV19 to TRBJ1-4, with a possible D match to TRBD1 (6 bases). Trimming took 4 bases from V and 7 from J, leaving 10 bases between them. The CDR3 sequence is 13 residues long. Germline V gene data show CDR1 as LNHDA and CDR2 as SQIVND (reference sequence).

The chain recombines TRBV5-1 with TRBJ2-7; no clear D. Deletions cut 0 bases from V and 5 bases from J, with 15 bases between. This CDR3 comprises 15 residues. CDR1 is SGHRS, CDR2 YFSETQ, per germline. CDR3 residues: CASSLEAASFDEQYF. The CDR3 DNA follows: TGCGCCAGCAGCTTGGAGGCGGCTTCATTTGACGAGCAGTACTTC.

This CDR3 is CAAKQGSGQETQYF. The CDR3 DNA reads TGTGCCGCGAAACAGGGGAGCGGCCAAGAGACCCAGTACTTC. The rearrangement uses TRBV10-3 and TRBJ2-5; 7 bases are shared with TRBD1. The germline V gene encodes CDR1 ENHRY and CDR2 SYGVKD. The CDR3 runs 14 residues. Unmatched junction bases numbered 10, after V lost 11 bases and J lost 1 base.

The CDR3 DNA reads TGTGCCAGCAGCTTGACAGACACTGAAGCTTTCTTT. Amino acid sequence: CASSLTDTEAFF. This chain joins TRBV11-3 and TRBJ1-1; tentatively, D is TRBD1 (5 bases). From germline, CDR1 is SGHNT and CDR2 YENEEA. This CDR3 has 12 amino acids. V dropped 3 bases and J dropped 3 bases, with 5 bases sitting between them.

The chain uses TRBV5-1 and TRBJ1-4; TRBD1 matches at 7 bases. Germline V gene lookup returns CDR1 SGHRS and CDR2 YFSETQ. The CDR3 extends over 15 amino acids. With V trimmed by 2 bases and J by 8 bases, 9 bases remained unmatched. CDR3 sequence reads: CASSFGDRTREKLFF. In nucleotides, the CDR3 is TGCGCCAGCAGCTTCGGGGACAGAACGAGGGAAAAACTGTTTTTT.

Regarding this clone: A junction end diverges from the germline sequence, so it may reflect a read error. This chain connects TRBV7-9 to TRBJ2-2; the D is unclear. The CDR3 is made up of 16 amino acids. Germline V gene lookup returns CDR1 SEHNR and CDR2 FQNEAQ (reference sequence). The CDR3 DNA is TGTTCCAGCAGCTTAATTGCGTCTACCCACACCGGGGAGCTGTTTTTT. It is translated as CSSSLIASTHTGELFF.

The chain has TRBV28 and TRBJ1-4; the D gene is possibly TRBD1 (6 bases). V was trimmed by 5 bases and J by 6 bases, leaving 16 bases between them. This CDR3 has 15 amino acids. Germline CDR1 reads MDHEN; CDR2 reads SYDVKM. The CDR3 is CASSLTGLGYEKLFF. In nucleotides, the CDR3 is TGTGCCAGCAGTCTTACAGGGCTGGGATATGAAAAACTGTTTTTT.

V and J are TRBV9 and TRBJ2-2; 7 bases agree with TRBD1. The CDR3 length is 16 residues. The germline gives CDR1 SGDLS, CDR2 YYNGEE. With 2 bases clipped from V and 5 bases from J, the junction kept 9 bases outside the gene matches. CDR3 DNA: TGTGCCAGCAGCGTCGAAGGGGGCGCCGATACCGGGGAGCTGTTTTTT. Residues: CASSVEGGADTGELFF.

V and J are TRBV7-2 and TRBJ1-1; possibly TRBD1 for D (5 bases). Germline values: CDR1 SGHTA, CDR2 FQGNSA. V gave up 1 base and J gave up 1 base, with 10 bases separating them. This CDR3 has 15 amino acids. CDR3 residues: CASSLDQGWNTEAFF. CDR3 in DNA: TGTGCCAGCAGCTTAGACCAGGGCTGGAACACTGAAGCTTTCTTT.

The chain combines TRBV6-5 with TRBJ2-7, with 7 bases matching TRBD1. CDR3 length equals 13 residues. Germline V gene sequence: CDR1 MNHEY, CDR2 SVGAGI. Trimming removed 4 bases from V and 6 bases from J; junction bases left unmatched: 6. CDR3 amino acids: CASSFRQGGEQYF. CDR3 DNA sequence: TGTGCCAGCAGTTTCAGACAGGGTGGCGAGCAGTACTTC.

The V and J genes are TRBV13 and TRBJ2-7; D possibly corresponds to TRBD1 (6 bases). This CDR3 is built from 16 residues. V lost 0 bases and J 3 bases, leaving 15 bases between the germline ends. Per the germline V gene, CDR1 is PRHDT and CDR2 is FYEKMQ (reference sequence). The CDR3 region is CASSLGRAGVGYEQYF. The DNA for the CDR3 is TGTGCCAGCAGCTTAGGCCGGGCAGGGGTAGGCTACGAGCAGTACTTC.

V gene TRBV11-2 combines with J gene TRBJ2-1; maybe TRBD2 (5 bases). CDR3 length: 17 amino acids. V was trimmed by 4 bases and J by 1 base, leaving 17 bases between them. CDR1 and CDR2 (germline): SGHAT, FQNNGV. The CDR3 loop is CASSSLSIARSYNEQFF. CDR3 DNA: TGTGCCAGCAGCTCACTATCCATAGCGAGATCCTACAATGAGCAGTTCTTC.

This chain links TRBV30 with TRBJ2-3, with 14 bases lining up with TRBD2. The trim removed 5 bases at V and 4 bases at J, leaving 8 bases unmatched. Germline V gives CDR1 GTSNPN, CDR2 SVGIG (reference sequence). This CDR3 contains 16 residues. CDR3 in DNA: TGTGCCTGGTCCTCGGGACTAGCGGGAGCTTCAGATACGCAGTATTTT. The encoded protein is CAWSSGLAGASDTQYF.

V and J are TRBV2 and TRBJ1-4; 7 nucleotides align to TRBD1. Germline V CDR1 and CDR2: SNHLY, FYNNEI. This CDR3 region has 14 residues. V was clipped by 0 bases and J by 8 bases; unmatched bases: 3. The CDR3 DNA reads as TGTGCCAGCAGTGAAGCACACAGGGGAGAAAAACTGTTTTTT. Translated: CASSEAHRGEKLFF.

The chain links TRBV2 to TRBJ1-2, with a weak D call TRBD1 (6 bases). The CDR3 runs to 17 residues. V was trimmed by 7 bases and J by 0 bases, leaving 21 bases between them. The V gene's germline CDR1 is SNHLY and CDR2 FYNNEI. In DNA form, the CDR3 reads TGTGCCAGCATGATTGGAGTACAGGGCCCAGCTAACTATGGCTACACCTTC. This gives the protein CASMIGVQGPANYGYTF. Supplemented by reference TRBV2 and TRBJ1-2, the full variable domain reads EPEVTQTPSHQVTQMGQEVILRCVPISNHLYFYWYRQILGQKVEFLVSFYNNEISEKSEIFDDQFSVERPDGSNFTLKIRSTKLEDSAMYFCASMIGVQGPANYGYTFGSGTRLTVV.

The rearrangement joins TRBV5-6 to TRBJ2-2; 7 positions match TRBD1. J lost 0 bases, V lost 0 bases, and 5 bases had no gene match. This CDR3 spans 17 amino acids. Germline V gene sequence: CDR1 SGHDT, CDR2 YYEEEE. The CDR3 loop is CASSLVPGTANTGELFF. CDR3 nucleotide sequence: TGTGCCAGCAGCTTGGTGCCGGGGACAGCGAACACCGGGGAGCTGTTTTTT.

V gene TRBV4-3 combines with J gene TRBJ1-2, with a possible D match to TRBD1 (6 bases). Germline lookup yields CDR1 LGHNA and CDR2 YSLEER. The CDR3 totals 17 residues. V lost 4 bases to trimming and J lost 5 bases, with 23 bases between them. CDR3 residues: CASSPSNFRGALYGYTF. The CDR3 bases are TGCGCCAGCAGCCCGTCCAATTTCAGGGGCGCCCTTTATGGCTACACCTTC.

V and J are TRBV7-8 and TRBJ2-2; D gene ambiguous. The CDR3 is made up of 15 amino acids. From germline, CDR1 is SGHVS and CDR2 FQNEAQ. V was trimmed by 6 bases and J by 0 bases, leaving 11 bases between them. CDR3 sequence: CASRAQPSNTGELFF. CDR3 nucleotide sequence: TGTGCCAGCAGGGCACAGCCCTCGAACACCGGGGAGCTGTTTTTT.

The chain links TRBV10-3 to TRBJ2-1, with a possible D match to TRBD1 (5 bases). Trimming removed 9 bases at V and 15 bases at J, with 21 bases between. The CDR3 spans 12 residues. The germline gives CDR1 ENHRY, CDR2 SYGVKD. CDR3 coding DNA: TGTGCCATTTCTCGCGCTTTGGACACATGGTTCTTC. Translation: CAISRALDTWFF.

The rearrangement joins TRBV27 to TRBJ2-5; 10 bases map to TRBD1. The germline V gene encodes CDR1 MNHEY and CDR2 SMNVEV (reference sequence). V was clipped by 6 bases and J by 3 bases; unmatched bases: 7. There are 15 residues in the CDR3. This CDR3 is CASRPLDRGEETQYF. The CDR3, as DNA: TGTGCCAGCAGACCTTTGGACAGGGGGGAAGAGACCCAGTACTTC.

The chain employs TRBV6-1 and TRBJ1-1, with TRBD1 identical over 8 bases. Per the germline V gene, CDR1 is MNHNS and CDR2 is SASEGT. V dropped 5 bases and J dropped 10; count of bases not matched to a gene: 6. The CDR3 has 12 amino acids. This CDR3 reads CASSTSGTGAFF. In nucleotides, the CDR3 is TGTGCCAGCAGTACCTCCGGGACAGGAGCTTTCTTT.

The CDR3 coding sequence is TGTGCCAGCAGATTGGACAGGGGAACAGATACGCAGTATTTT. As protein: CASRLDRGTDTQYF. The chain uses TRBV6-1 and TRBJ2-3; 9 nucleotides align to TRBD1. This CDR3 has 14 amino acids. Germline values: CDR1 MNHNS, CDR2 SASEGT. V dropped 6 bases and J dropped 3; count of bases not matched to a gene: 4.

The genes are TRBV7-2 and TRBJ2-7; no clear D gene. The CDR3 loop spans 12 amino acids. Germline values: CDR1 SGHTA, CDR2 FQGNSA. V was cut by 3 bases and J by 6 bases, with 9 bases left in between. Written as DNA, the CDR3 is TGTGCCAGCAGCTTCACCCGGAGCGAGCAGTACTTC. As protein: CASSFTRSEQYF.